This T cell receptor (beta chain) was sequenced during a study of cytomegalovirus exposure and HLA in healthy donors. Looking at the study overall: Among about 380 genotyped donors, around 81% fell in the Caucasian-associated ancestry cluster. Study-level points and caveats: A later analysis found common viral pathogens apparently linked to several of the most significant clusters.

The study ran its PCR with 60 Vbeta and 13 Jbeta primers. TCRdb's table, derived via immunoSEQ multiplex PCR, lists solely in-frame clones and lacks some. The data show about 250,000 clones, approximately 70% seen once. Concerning this clone: What it binds is not known.

J lost 4 bases, V lost 6 bases, and 5 bases had no gene match. The germline CDR1 and CDR2 sequences are SNHLY and FYNNEI. CDR3 length: 13 amino acids. Unrecorded immune exposures were likely, despite nominal health at sampling. Material: PBMCs. The chain carries TRBV2 and TRBJ1-2, with 7 bases matching TRBD1. The receptor's source is a female donor in good health and CMV-seronegative. The CDR3 DNA follows: TGTGCCAGCAGCGGACAGGCCATCTATGGCTACACCTTC. Amino acids: CASSGQAIYGYTF.